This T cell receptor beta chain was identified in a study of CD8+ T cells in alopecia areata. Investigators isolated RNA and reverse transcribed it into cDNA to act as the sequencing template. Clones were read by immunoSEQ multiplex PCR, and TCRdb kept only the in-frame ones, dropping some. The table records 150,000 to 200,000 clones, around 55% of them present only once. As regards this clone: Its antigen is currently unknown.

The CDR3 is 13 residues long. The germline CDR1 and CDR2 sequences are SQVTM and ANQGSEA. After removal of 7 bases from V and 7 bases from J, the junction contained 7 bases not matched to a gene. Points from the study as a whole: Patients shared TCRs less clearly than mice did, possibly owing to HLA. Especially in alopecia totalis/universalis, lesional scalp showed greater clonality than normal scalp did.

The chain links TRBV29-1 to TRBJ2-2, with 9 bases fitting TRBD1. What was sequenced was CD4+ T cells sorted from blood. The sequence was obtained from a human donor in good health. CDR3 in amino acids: CSARGQGFGELFF. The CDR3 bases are TGCAGCGCTCGGGGACAGGGCTTCGGGGAGCTGTTTTTT.